Listed below are T cell receptor beta chains from one sample, sequenced in a study of CXCR3-negative and CXCR3-positive naive CD8 T cells. Using the 5' RACE reads, TCRdb records one entry per CDR3 protein without DNA. This sample carries 100,000 or so distinct CDR3 sequences, with around 1.5% going to the ten biggest clones. Input material: naive CXCR3- CD8+ T cells from blood. All receptors derive from a human donor in good health. Some clones in this sample may be carry-over from other donors' samples. CDR3s include the opening cysteine and the closing phenylalanine or tryptophan.

J gene: TRBJ2-1; V gene: TRBV11-2; CDR3 protein: CASSPGLGSYNEQFF
J gene: TRBJ2-3; V gene: TRBV6-6; CDR3 protein: CASSLQPGTDTQYF
J gene: TRBJ2-6; V gene: TRBV7-9; CDR3 protein: CASGTIANVLTF
J gene: TRBJ2-5; V gene: TRBV28; CDR3 protein: CASSPTEDRVQETQYF
J gene: TRBJ1-1; V gene: TRBV5-1; CDR3 protein: CASSSGTGPNEAFF
J gene: TRBJ1-2; V gene: TRBV29-1; CDR3 protein: CSVAGQEEGYTF
J gene: TRBJ2-5; V gene: TRBV9; CDR3 protein: CASSVGGRKETQYF
J gene: TRBJ1-1; V gene: TRBV12-3/TRBV12-4; CDR3 protein: CASSFTGGWSEAFF
J gene: TRBJ1-3; V gene: TRBV25-1; CDR3 protein: CASSDGEWNTIYF
J gene: TRBJ1-2; V gene: TRBV7-9; CDR3 protein: CASSEPLGTANYGYTF
J gene: TRBJ2-6; V gene: TRBV28; CDR3 protein: CASSFRGANVLTF
J gene: TRBJ1-1; V gene: TRBV10-2; CDR3 protein: CASRLGYPTEAFF
J gene: TRBJ2-1; V gene: TRBV29-1; CDR3 protein: CSVEGDKVGQFF
J gene: TRBJ1-4; V gene: TRBV7-9; CDR3 protein: CASSSLRTGATNEKLFF
J gene: TRBJ2-7; V gene: TRBV12-3/TRBV12-4; CDR3 protein: CASSFIFGGTYEQYF
J gene: TRBJ1-1; V gene: TRBV7-8; CDR3 protein: CASSSGRGQNTEAFF
J gene: TRBJ2-7; V gene: TRBV18; CDR3 protein: CASSPLGQGSYEQYF
J gene: TRBJ2-3; V gene: TRBV10-3; CDR3 protein: CAISGQWDRRTDTQYF
J gene: TRBJ2-5; V gene: TRBV7-9; CDR3 protein: CASGRGAVETQYF
J gene: TRBJ2-7; V gene: TRBV7-3; CDR3 protein: CASSLGTSGHEQYF
J gene: TRBJ2-5; V gene: TRBV29-1; CDR3 protein: CSVEGAAFKETQYF
J gene: TRBJ2-7; V gene: TRBV6-4; CDR3 protein: CASSDSIPGQMHF
J gene: TRBJ2-7; V gene: TRBV29-1; CDR3 protein: CSVAISGSPEQYF
J gene: TRBJ2-7; V gene: TRBV4-2; CDR3 protein: CASSPEGTSTYEQYF
J gene: TRBJ1-3; V gene: TRBV27; CDR3 protein: CASSPRQGHSGNTIYF
J gene: TRBJ1-5; V gene: TRBV6-2/TRBV6-3; CDR3 protein: CASTRGDRRQRSNQPQHF
J gene: TRBJ2-4; V gene: TRBV15; CDR3 protein: CATIIGTGRYKNIQYF
J gene: TRBJ1-1; V gene: TRBV21-1; CDR3 protein: CASTAGTGMNTEAFF
J gene: TRBJ2-1; V gene: TRBV7-2; CDR3 protein: CASSYGTNEQFF
J gene: TRBJ2-2; V gene: TRBV4-1; CDR3 protein: CASSQDVRVSGELFF
J gene: TRBJ2-1; V gene: TRBV4-3; CDR3 protein: CASSQDGNRLNEQFF
J gene: TRBJ2-1; V gene: TRBV3-1; CDR3 protein: CASSQVESSYNEQFF
J gene: TRBJ2-5; V gene: TRBV14; CDR3 protein: CASSQEVVWGLTVEETQYF
J gene: TRBJ2-7; V gene: TRBV12-3/TRBV12-4; CDR3 protein: CASSSAGTGAYEQYF
J gene: TRBJ1-1; V gene: TRBV19; CDR3 protein: CASSIWDTPEAFF
J gene: TRBJ2-5; V gene: TRBV4-3; CDR3 protein: CASSQDSGVLETQYF
J gene: TRBJ1-1; V gene: TRBV5-6; CDR3 protein: CASSLASTEAFF
J gene: TRBJ2-1; V gene: TRBV20-1; CDR3 protein: CSAIGQGFDNEQFF
J gene: TRBJ2-3; V gene: TRBV28; CDR3 protein: CASSLRQSTDTQYF
J gene: TRBJ2-3; V gene: TRBV12-3/TRBV12-4; CDR3 protein: CASSELAADTQYF
J gene: TRBJ2-1; V gene: TRBV29-1; CDR3 protein: CSVEEDREDYNEQFF
J gene: TRBJ1-1; V gene: TRBV5-1; CDR3 protein: CASSVTKGQGPSMNTEAFF
J gene: TRBJ2-7; V gene: TRBV12-3/TRBV12-4; CDR3 protein: CASIRDPGLAYEQYF
J gene: TRBJ1-1; V gene: TRBV5-1; CDR3 protein: CASSLGRGPTEAFF
J gene: TRBJ1-1; V gene: TRBV4-1; CDR3 protein: CASSQALVDRDNTEAFF
J gene: TRBJ1-1; V gene: TRBV27; CDR3 protein: CASSLTGQNTEAFF
J gene: TRBJ2-3; V gene: TRBV11-2; CDR3 protein: CASSSGATDTQYF
J gene: TRBJ2-1; V gene: TRBV20-1; CDR3 protein: CSARFYGSGNEQFF
J gene: TRBJ1-2; V gene: TRBV7-9; CDR3 protein: CASSIGTGSFYGYSF
J gene: TRBJ1-4; V gene: TRBV28; CDR3 protein: CASRRRPGQGGEKLFF
J gene: TRBJ2-1; V gene: TRBV29-1; CDR3 protein: CSVEGNWGRIYEQFF
J gene: TRBJ2-7; V gene: TRBV4-1; CDR3 protein: CASSQEEGGQGYEQYF
J gene: TRBJ2-6; V gene: TRBV12-3/TRBV12-4; CDR3 protein: CASSLDTLVEGANVLTF
J gene: TRBJ2-2; V gene: TRBV28; CDR3 protein: CASQAQGVNTGELFF
J gene: TRBJ2-1; V gene: TRBV9; CDR3 protein: CASSPVIESSYNEQFF